These 21 T cell receptor beta chains were sequenced from one sample in a study of shared clonotypes between healthy human individuals. CD8 cells regarded as naive lacked CD45RO, were positively chosen for CCR7, and omitted terminally differentiated effector memory CD45RA+ cells. TCRdb keeps only in-frame clones here, not all; method: immunoSEQ multiplex PCR. The repertoire consists of under 2,000,000 clones, with about 95% occurring once and the leading ten covering more than 0.95%. Sequences were obtained from naive CD8+ T cells sorted from blood. The origin of the receptors is a man younger than 35 in good health.

The V call is TRBV13, the J call TRBJ1-2; D possibly corresponds to TRBD1 (6 bases). The germline V gene has CDR1 PRHDT and CDR2 FYEKMQ (reference sequence). V was pared by 5 bases and J by 1 base, with 17 bases between. The CDR3 runs to 16 residues. In nucleotides, the CDR3 is TGTGCCAGCAGCCTCGGACAGAGACCTGTTAACTATGGCTACACCTTC. Translating it yields CASSLGQRPVNYGYTF.

This clone was counted once. CDR3 region: CASTLWAGTDTQYF. The CDR3 bases are TGTGCCAGCACCCTTTGGGCAGGCACAGATACGCAGTATTTT. The genes are TRBV2 and TRBJ2-3; D remains ambiguous. CDR1 is SNHLY, CDR2 FYNNEI, per germline. The germline V and J ends were trimmed by 7 bases and 1 base, with 12 bases remaining between them. The CDR3 consists of 14 residues.

The chain couples TRBV5-8 to TRBJ1-4, with D hard to call. This CDR3 contains 14 residues. Germline CDR1 reads SGHTS; CDR2 reads YDEGEE. The V gene lost 0 bases and the J gene lost 4 bases, with 7 bases spanning the gap. This chain's CDR3 is CASSLDPNNEKLFF. The CDR3 nucleotides are TGTGCCAGCAGCTTGGACCCGAATAATGAAAAACTGTTTTTT.

As to this clone: The same CDR3 is also encoded by other DNA sequences in this sample. For the CDR3, the DNA is TGCGCCAGCAGCCAAGATAGATACTACGAGCAGTACTTC. The encoded protein is CASSQDRYYEQYF. The chain has TRBV4-1 and TRBJ2-7; D call uncertain. Germline V gene data show CDR1 as MGHRA and CDR2 as YSYEKL. With 0 bases removed from V and 3 bases from J, the gap between germline ends came to 6 bases. CDR3 length: 13 amino acids.

V is TRBV4-2 and J is TRBJ2-7; D may be TRBD2 (5 bases). The CDR3 has 14 amino acids. Germline lookup yields CDR1 LGHNA and CDR2 YNFKEQ. The ends were cut back, 3 bases at V and 2 bases at J, with 11 bases in the middle. CDR3 sequence (DNA): TGTGCCAGCAGCCATGAGGGAACCCCCTACGAGCAGTACTTC. It yields the protein CASSHEGTPYEQYF.

This clone has only one observation. The genes are TRBV5-4 and TRBJ1-1, with D maybe TRBD1 (5 bases). In germline, CDR1 is SGHNT, CDR2 YYREEE (reference sequence). Trimming took 4 bases from V and 6 from J, leaving 10 bases between them. This CDR3 comprises 12 residues. CDR3 amino acids: CASSVGPAEAFF. The CDR3 DNA is TGTGCCAGCAGCGTGGGACCTGCTGAAGCTTTCTTT.

The table lists this clone with a few counts. This sequence joins TRBV29-1 and TRBJ1-1; maybe TRBD1 (6 bases). The V end was cut by 4 bases, the J end by 5 bases, with 14 bases between. Looked up from germline, CDR1 is SQVTM and CDR2 is ANQGSEA. CDR3 length equals 13 residues. In nucleotides, the CDR3 is TGCAGCGTTGTGGTTACAGGGAAAACTGAAGCTTTCTTT. It translates to CSVVVTGKTEAFF.

This chain connects TRBV10-3 to TRBJ2-2, with 8 bases matching TRBD2. The CDR3 extends over 14 amino acids. From germline, CDR1 is ENHRY and CDR2 SYGVKD. The CDR3 DNA reads as TGTGCATCCGGGGCTAGCGGGCCGGACGGGGAGCTGTTTTTT. Translation gives CASGASGPDGELFF.

The genes are TRBV4-1 and TRBJ1-1; D might be TRBD1 (5 bases). Germline values: CDR1 MGHRA, CDR2 YSYEKL. This CDR3 spans 14 amino acids. V was trimmed by 3 bases and J by 3 bases, leaving 11 bases between them. The CDR3 protein is CASSQGREHTEAFF. For the CDR3, the DNA is TGCGCCAGCAGCCAGGGCAGGGAACACACTGAAGCTTTCTTT.

J is TRBJ2-2 and V is TRBV10-2, with 8 positions matching TRBD2. From germline, CDR1 is WSHSY and CDR2 SAAADI. Germline trimming cut 6 bases from V and 0 bases from J; bases unmatched to any gene: 3. The CDR3 runs 15 residues. The CDR3 DNA follows: TGCGCCAGCAGAGCGGGAGTCGCGAACACCGGGGAGCTGTTTTTT. Translation: CASRAGVANTGELFF.

The chain is built from TRBV4-1 and TRBJ2-7; D is perhaps TRBD1 or TRBD2 (6 bases each). CDR1 MGHRA and CDR2 YSYEKL come from the germline V gene. The ends were cut back, 0 bases at V and 5 bases at J, with 11 bases in the middle. This CDR3 has 14 amino acids. The CDR3 nucleotides are TGCGCCAGCAGCCAAGATTGGGGGGCGGACGAGCAGTACTTC. This codes for CASSQDWGADEQYF.

V usage is TRBV21-1 and J usage is TRBJ2-6; whether TRBD1, the table's D call, matches the DNA was not checked. TRBV21-1 is a documented pseudogene. The CDR3 has 18 amino acids. DNA for the CDR3: TGTGCCAGCAGCAGAAGGCGTCAGGGTCGATCTGGGGCCAACGTCCTGACTTTC. Protein product: CASSRRRQGRSGANVLTF.

There are a few counts of this clone. This chain joins TRBV10-3 and TRBJ1-1; D is ambiguous. V lost 2 bases, J lost 2 bases, and 12 bases lay in between. The CDR3 extends over 15 amino acids. From germline, CDR1 is ENHRY and CDR2 SYGVKD. The CDR3 DNA reads TGTGCCATCAGTGAGCTTAGGTCGAAAAACACTGAAGCTTTCTTT. As protein: CAISELRSKNTEAFF.

The rearrangement links TRBV5-6 to TRBJ2-7, with 7 bases lining up with TRBD1. This CDR3 comprises 18 residues. Germline-derived CDR1 and CDR2 are SGHDT and YYEEEE. J lost 2 bases, V lost 1 base, and 15 bases had no gene match. For the CDR3, the DNA is TGTGCCAGCAGCTTGAGAGGGGGCCGGTTTCCGACGGCCTACGAGCAGTACTTC. Translating it yields CASSLRGGRFPTAYEQYF. Filled out from reference TRBV5-6 and TRBJ2-7, the complete variable domain reads DAGVTQSPTHLIKTRGQQVTLRCSPKSGHDTVSWYQQALGQGPQFIFQYYEEEERQRGNFPDRFSGHQFPNYSSELNVNALLLGDSALYLCASSLRGGRFPTAYEQYFGPGTRLTVT.

This clone was observed once. The chain carries TRBV4-3 and TRBJ1-2, with 7 positions matching TRBD1. Looked up from germline, CDR1 is LGHNA and CDR2 is YSLEER. J gave up 5 bases and V 5 bases, and 8 bases lay outside the gene matches. The CDR3 length is 14 residues. The CDR3 region has the DNA TGCGCCAGCAGCATGACAGGGATTTTGTATGGCTACACCTTC. Its translation is CASSMTGILYGYTF.

The chain uses TRBV27 and TRBJ2-2; 13 nucleotides align to TRBD2. J gave up 7 bases and V 3 bases, and 2 bases lay outside the gene matches. The CDR3 extends over 15 amino acids. CDR1 and CDR2 from the germline V gene are MNHEY and SMNVEV (reference sequence). The CDR3 DNA sequence: TGTGCCAGCAGTTTGACTAGCGGGGGGAGCGGGGAGCTGTTTTTT. This gives the protein CASSLTSGGSGELFF.

The chain employs TRBV5-3 and TRBJ1-2; maybe TRBD1 (6 bases). TRBV5-3 is an open reading frame whose function is uncertain. The ends were cut back, 0 bases at V and 1 base at J, with 13 bases in the middle. The CDR3 extends over 16 amino acids. This CDR3 reads CARSLGGQQFNYGYTF. The CDR3 region has the DNA TGTGCCAGAAGCTTGGGTGGACAGCAGTTTAACTATGGCTACACCTTC.

The chain combines TRBV7-9 with TRBJ1-2; the D is unclear. Germline V gene lookup returns CDR1 SEHNR and CDR2 FQNEAQ (reference sequence). This CDR3 is built from 15 residues. V lost 5 bases to trimming and J lost 3 bases, with 16 bases between them. This CDR3 is CASSPPGSADYGYTF. CDR3 nucleotide sequence: TGTGCCAGCAGCCCCCCAGGATCCGCAGACTATGGCTACACCTTC.

The chain employs TRBV5-4 and TRBJ1-1; D call uncertain. The CDR3 runs 17 residues. V was trimmed by 2 bases and J by 0 bases, leaving 17 bases between them. The germline CDR1 and CDR2 sequences are SGHNT and YYREEE (reference sequence). CDR3 nucleotides: TGTGCCAGCAGCTTAGAGGGAAACGGCAACATGAACACTGAAGCTTTCTTT. Protein: CASSLEGNGNMNTEAFF.

The rearrangement uses TRBV28 and TRBJ1-1; D remains ambiguous. Trimming left V 1 base short and J 4 bases short, with 7 bases between. The germline V gene has CDR1 MDHEN and CDR2 SYDVKM. The CDR3 length is 13 residues. CDR3 in DNA: TGTGCCAGCAGTTTATCCGGGTTCACTGAAGCTTTCTTT. Protein product: CASSLSGFTEAFF.

The V call is TRBV6-5, the J call TRBJ2-5; D remains unclear. Germline assignment: CDR1 MNHEY and CDR2 SVGAGI. This CDR3 has 16 residues. V was trimmed by 1 base and J by 0 bases, leaving 12 bases between them. The CDR3 DNA reads as TGTGCCAGCAGTTACTTGGTGAAAGGGAACCAAGAGACCCAGTACTTC. Protein product: CASSYLVKGNQETQYF.